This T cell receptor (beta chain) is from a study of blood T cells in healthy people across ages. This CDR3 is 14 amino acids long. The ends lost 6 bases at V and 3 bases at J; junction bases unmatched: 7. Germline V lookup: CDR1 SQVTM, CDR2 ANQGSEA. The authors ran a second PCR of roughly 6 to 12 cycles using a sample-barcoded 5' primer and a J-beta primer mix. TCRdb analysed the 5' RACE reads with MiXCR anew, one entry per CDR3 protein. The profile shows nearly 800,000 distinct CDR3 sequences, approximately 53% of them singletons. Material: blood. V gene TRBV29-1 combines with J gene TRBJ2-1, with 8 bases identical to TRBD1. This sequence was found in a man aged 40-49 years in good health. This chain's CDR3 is CSVADRGYYNEQFF. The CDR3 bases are TGCAGCGTCGCCGACAGGGGATACTACAATGAGCAGTTCTTC.